This T cell receptor (beta chain) was profiled in a study of OX40 agonist ivuxolimab in advanced cancers. Study-wide background: Ivuxolimab, which is an agonistic anti-OX40 (CD134) antibody, was administered to the patients. Partial response was recorded in three patients: one hepatocellular carcinoma and two cutaneous melanoma cases.

Study findings and constraints: Fewer expanded clones were found on average in CD4+ than in CD8+ T cells.

V was shortened by 1 base and J by 4 bases, with 13 bases between the two germline ends. Germline CDR1 reads LNHNV; CDR2 reads YYDKDF (reference sequence). The CDR3 has 16 residues. Data came from immunoSEQ multiplex PCR; TCRdb stores just in-frame clones and leaves some out. The profile shows tens of thousands of clones, roughly 94% of them singletons. In the case of this clone: Its antigen is not identified.

The chain recombines TRBV15 with TRBJ2-2; D perhaps matches TRBD1 (7 bases). The material sequenced was CD4+ or CD8+ T cells sorted from blood, taken in a trial of the OX40 agonist ivuxolimab. The sequence was obtained from an adult with an advanced solid tumor such as melanoma, head and neck, liver or kidney cancer. CDR3 sequence reads: CATSRGGTELTGELFF. The DNA for the CDR3 is TGTGCCACCAGCAGAGGCGGGACAGAACTCACCGGGGAGCTGTTTTTT.